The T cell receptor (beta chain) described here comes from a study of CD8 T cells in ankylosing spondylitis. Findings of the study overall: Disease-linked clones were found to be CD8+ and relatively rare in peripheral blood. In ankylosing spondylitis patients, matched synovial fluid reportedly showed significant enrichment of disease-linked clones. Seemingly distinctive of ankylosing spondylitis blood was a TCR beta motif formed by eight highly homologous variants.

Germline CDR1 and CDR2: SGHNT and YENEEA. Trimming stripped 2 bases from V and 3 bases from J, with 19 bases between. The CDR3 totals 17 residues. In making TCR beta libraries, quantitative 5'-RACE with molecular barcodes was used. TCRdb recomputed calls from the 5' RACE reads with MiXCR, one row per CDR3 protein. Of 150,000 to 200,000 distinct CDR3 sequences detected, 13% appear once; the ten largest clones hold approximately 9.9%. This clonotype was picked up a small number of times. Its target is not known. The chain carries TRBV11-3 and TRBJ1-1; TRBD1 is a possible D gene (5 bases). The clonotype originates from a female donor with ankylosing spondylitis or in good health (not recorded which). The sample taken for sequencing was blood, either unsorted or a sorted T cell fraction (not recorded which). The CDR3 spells CASSLTVWGTEYTEAFF. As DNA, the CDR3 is TGTGCCAGCAGCTTAACCGTCTGGGGGACTGAGTACACTGAAGCTTTCTTT.